This TCR beta chain was observed in a study of CD8 T cells in Susac syndrome. While CD8+ and CD4+ T cells were isolated negatively, TEMRA cells were enriched by FACS. Reverse transcription of roughly 0.45 to 1 ug RNA used random hexamers. Amplification of TCR beta CDR3 was carried out by immunoSEQ multiplex PCR, which covered 54 Vbeta and 13 Jbeta segments. TCRdb used MiXCR to reprocess the immunoSEQ multiplex PCR reads, holding one entry per CDR3 protein. This sample yields 150,000 to 200,000 distinct CDR3 sequences, of which approximately 93% are seen a single time; around 0.1% belongs to the top ten. V was pared by 4 bases and J by 8 bases, with 9 bases between. CDR3 length: 13 residues. Germline loops: CDR1 LGHDT, CDR2 YNNKEL (reference sequence).

This receptor was identified in a human donor in good health. The specimen was CD4+ T cells from PBMCs. This chain links TRBV3-1 with TRBJ2-6; tentatively, D is TRBD2 (5 bases). This chain's CDR3 is CASSPADSNVLTF. CDR3 nucleotide sequence: TGTGCCAGCAGCCCGGCGGACTCCAACGTCCTGACTTTC.